The 3 T cell receptor beta chains below were found in one sample sequenced in a study of T cells in Graves' hyperthyroidism and ophthalmopathy. RNA transcripts were the template for amplifying TCR beta CDR3 regions. HTBI primers were used for first-round RT-PCR of the TCR CDR3. Using its own MiXCR run on the multiplex PCR reads, TCRdb lists one record per CDR3 protein. This sample has hundreds of thousands of distinct CDR3 sequences, with 18% found just once. Sequenced material: blood. Source of these receptors: a woman in her forties or fifties with Graves' hyperthyroidism that later progressed to Graves' ophthalmopathy.

In this sample, this clonotype turned up many times. This chain uses TRBV7-8 with TRBJ2-5; 7 positions match TRBD2. This CDR3 spans 13 amino acids. The J segment lost 7 bases and the V segment lost 3 bases, leaving 5 bases of the junction unmatched. Germline CDR1 SGHVS, CDR2 FQNEAQ. CDR3 loop: CASSLTSSGTQYF. In nucleotides, the CDR3 is TGTGCCAGCAGCTTGACTAGCTCGGGGACCCAGTACTTC.

This clonotype occurred many times. The V gene is TRBV20-1, the J gene TRBJ1-5; no reliable D call. The germline V gene encodes CDR1 DFQATT and CDR2 SNEGSKA (reference sequence). V lost 2 bases, J lost 9 bases, and 17 bases lay in between. The CDR3 loop spans 14 amino acids. The CDR3 region has the DNA TGCAGTGCTAGACCGGAGGCGAATGTGTTGCCCCAGCATTTT. Translation gives CSARPEANVLPQHF.

There are a few counts of this clonotype. The rearrangement joins TRBV4-2 to TRBJ2-1; D may match TRBD1 or TRBD2 (5 bases each). The germline CDR1 and CDR2 sequences are LGHNA and YNFKEQ. Deletions cut 0 bases from V and 8 bases from J, with 20 bases between. The CDR3 consists of 17 residues. CDR3 in amino acids: CASSQDRGSGGLDEQFF. The CDR3 DNA reads as TGTGCCAGCAGCCAAGATCGAGGAAGTGGGGGTCTCGATGAGCAGTTCTTC.